This is a list of T cell receptor beta chains from one sample in a study of OX40 agonist ivuxolimab in advanced cancers. Sequencing was performed with immunoSEQ multiplex PCR; in TCRdb, only in-frame clones are kept and a portion is missing. This table has about 100,000 clones, roughly 94% appearing once. The starting material was CD4+ or CD8+ T cells sorted from blood, obtained in a trial of the OX40 agonist ivuxolimab. Receptor source: an adult with an advanced solid tumor such as melanoma, head and neck, liver or kidney cancer. The CDR3 runs from the conserved cysteine through the conserved F or W. D genes are given only for firm matches. Clone sizes are given selectively: once, few, many, or a class where the clone is expanded.

j_call: TRBJ1-3; clone_size: -; v_call: TRBV13; cdr3_length: 15; d_call: -; cdr3_aa: CASSLEGVSGNTIYF; cdr3_nt: TGTGCCAGCAGCTTAGAAGGAGTCTCTGGAAACACCATATATTTT
j_call: TRBJ1-2; clone_size: -; v_call: TRBV7-8; cdr3_length: 15; d_call: -; cdr3_aa: CASSLGFGANYGYTF; cdr3_nt: TGTGCCAGCAGCTTAGGTTTCGGGGCTAACTATGGCTACACCTTC
j_call: TRBJ2-7; clone_size: -; v_call: TRBV11-3; cdr3_length: 13; d_call: -; cdr3_aa: CASSLAGHYEQYF; cdr3_nt: TGTGCCAGCAGCTTGGCAGGGCACTACGAGCAGTACTTC
j_call: TRBJ2-4; clone_size: -; v_call: TRBV21-1; cdr3_length: 19; d_call: -; cdr3_aa: CASSLGRTGQLLAKNIQYF; cdr3_nt: TGTGCCAGCAGCTTGGGGAGGACAGGGCAACTTTTAGCCAAAAACATTCAGTACTTC
j_call: TRBJ1-1; clone_size: -; v_call: TRBV6-5; cdr3_length: 15; d_call: -; cdr3_aa: CASSRALGWNTEAFF; cdr3_nt: TGTGCCAGCAGCCGTGCTTTGGGTTGGAACACTGAAGCTTTCTTT
j_call: TRBJ2-3; clone_size: -; v_call: TRBV29-1; cdr3_length: 14; d_call: TRBD1; cdr3_aa: CSVVDRDSTDTQYF; cdr3_nt: TGCAGCGTTGTTGACAGGGATAGCACAGATACGCAGTATTTT
j_call: TRBJ2-3; clone_size: once; v_call: TRBV14; cdr3_length: 14; d_call: -; cdr3_aa: CASSQEQITDTQYF; cdr3_nt: TGTGCCAGCAGCCAAGAACAGATCACAGATACGCAGTATTTT
j_call: TRBJ2-7; clone_size: -; v_call: TRBV27; cdr3_length: 13; d_call: -; cdr3_aa: CASMGDGAEAQYF; cdr3_nt: TGTGCCAGCATGGGGGATGGGGCAGAGGCGCAGTACTTC
j_call: TRBJ2-7; clone_size: -; v_call: TRBV4-1; cdr3_length: 17; d_call: -; cdr3_aa: CASSQDVGGLSSYEQYF; cdr3_nt: TGCGCCAGCAGCCAAGATGTGGGGGGGCTCAGCTCCTACGAGCAGTACTTC
j_call: TRBJ2-5; clone_size: -; v_call: TRBV13; cdr3_length: 15; d_call: TRBD2; cdr3_aa: CASSPGLAGTETQYF; cdr3_nt: TGTGCCAGCAGCCCTGGACTAGCGGGAACAGAGACCCAGTACTTC
j_call: TRBJ1-5; clone_size: -; v_call: TRBV27; cdr3_length: 14; d_call: TRBD1; cdr3_aa: CASRGQGRNQPQHF; cdr3_nt: TGTGCCAGCAGGGGACAGGGCCGCAATCAGCCCCAGCATTTT
j_call: TRBJ1-2; clone_size: -; v_call: TRBV29-1; cdr3_length: 14; d_call: TRBD1; cdr3_aa: CSVEEGTAYYGYTF; cdr3_nt: TGCAGCGTTGAAGAGGGGACAGCCTACTATGGCTACACCTTC
j_call: TRBJ2-4; clone_size: once; v_call: TRBV6-6; cdr3_length: 16; d_call: TRBD1; cdr3_aa: CASRRGQGGPKNIQYF; cdr3_nt: TGTGCCAGCAGACGAGGACAGGGTGGTCCCAAAAACATTCAGTACTTC
j_call: TRBJ2-5; clone_size: -; v_call: TRBV4-1; cdr3_length: 15; d_call: TRBD1; cdr3_aa: CASSQDSGTGETQYF; cdr3_nt: TGCGCCAGCAGCCAAGATTCAGGGACAGGAGAGACCCAGTACTTC
j_call: TRBJ2-7; clone_size: -; v_call: TRBV4-1; cdr3_length: 14; d_call: -; cdr3_aa: CASSQAHSDYEQYF; cdr3_nt: TGCGCCAGCAGCCAAGCCCATTCGGACTACGAGCAGTACTTC
j_call: TRBJ2-7; clone_size: once; v_call: TRBV25-1; cdr3_length: 11; d_call: -; cdr3_aa: CASSEGYEQYF; cdr3_nt: TGTGCCAGCAGTGAAGGCTACGAGCAGTACTTC
j_call: TRBJ1-2; clone_size: -; v_call: TRBV7-9; cdr3_length: 13; d_call: -; cdr3_aa: CASSLGLNYGYTF; cdr3_nt: TGTGCCAGCAGCTTGGGCCTAAACTATGGCTACACCTTC
j_call: TRBJ2-7; clone_size: -; v_call: TRBV6-5; cdr3_length: 14; d_call: TRBD2; cdr3_aa: CASSPGLATYEQYF; cdr3_nt: TGTGCCAGCTCGCCAGGACTAGCAACCTACGAGCAGTACTTC
j_call: TRBJ2-1; clone_size: few; v_call: TRBV11-3; cdr3_length: 16; d_call: TRBD2; cdr3_aa: CVQQGGGDPSYNEQFF; cdr3_nt: TGCGTTCAGCAGGGCGGGGGGGACCCCTCCTACAATGAGCAGTTCTTC
j_call: TRBJ2-3; clone_size: -; v_call: TRBV6-5; cdr3_length: 14; d_call: -; cdr3_aa: CASSYSTVSDTQYF; cdr3_nt: TGTGCCAGCAGTTACTCGACAGTCTCAGATACGCAGTATTTT
j_call: TRBJ2-5; clone_size: -; v_call: TRBV11-2; cdr3_length: 16; d_call: TRBD2; cdr3_aa: CASSLLLGGGLETQYF; cdr3_nt: TGTGCCAGCAGCTTGCTCCTCGGCGGGGGGTTAGAGACCCAGTACTTC
j_call: TRBJ2-7; clone_size: -; v_call: TRBV29-1; cdr3_length: 15; d_call: TRBD2; cdr3_aa: CSVVWVSGGAYEQYF; cdr3_nt: TGCAGCGTTGTATGGGTTAGCGGGGGGGCCTACGAGCAGTACTTC
j_call: TRBJ1-2; clone_size: -; v_call: TRBV5-6; cdr3_length: 14; d_call: -; cdr3_aa: CASSLGVPVLGYTF; cdr3_nt: TGTGCCAGCAGCTTGGGGGTCCCGGTTCTTGGCTACACCTTC
j_call: TRBJ2-6; clone_size: -; v_call: TRBV2; cdr3_length: 15; d_call: -; cdr3_aa: CAHQGRGLGANVLTF; cdr3_nt: TGTGCCCACCAGGGCAGAGGGCTTGGGGCCAACGTCCTGACTTTC
j_call: TRBJ1-1; clone_size: -; v_call: TRBV11-2; cdr3_length: 13; d_call: -; cdr3_aa: CASSLRTGGEAFF; cdr3_nt: TGTGCCAGCAGCTTAAGAACCGGGGGTGAAGCTTTCTTT
j_call: TRBJ2-5; clone_size: -; v_call: TRBV9; cdr3_length: 13; d_call: -; cdr3_aa: CASSVSGEETQYF; cdr3_nt: TGTGCCAGCAGCGTCTCGGGGGAAGAGACCCAGTACTTC
j_call: TRBJ1-6; clone_size: -; v_call: TRBV12-5; cdr3_length: 15; d_call: -; cdr3_aa: CASGLYGGNNSPLHF; cdr3_nt: TGTGCTAGTGGTTTGTACGGAGGGAATAATTCACCCCTCCACTTT
j_call: TRBJ2-7; clone_size: -; v_call: TRBV27; cdr3_length: 17; d_call: TRBD2; cdr3_aa: CASSQYGLAVTQSEQYF; cdr3_nt: TGTGCCAGCAGTCAATATGGACTAGCGGTGACCCAATCCGAGCAGTACTTC
j_call: TRBJ2-1; clone_size: -; v_call: TRBV5-4; cdr3_length: 17; d_call: TRBD2; cdr3_aa: CASSLGAGGPRDNEQFF; cdr3_nt: TGTGCCAGCAGCTTGGGAGCGGGGGGGCCACGGGATAATGAGCAGTTCTTC
j_call: TRBJ2-7; clone_size: -; v_call: TRBV19; cdr3_length: 14; d_call: TRBD1; cdr3_aa: CASGEGQPTYEQYF; cdr3_nt: TGTGCCAGTGGCGAGGGACAGCCTACCTACGAGCAGTACTTC
j_call: TRBJ2-3; clone_size: -; v_call: TRBV6-5; cdr3_length: 14; d_call: -; cdr3_aa: CASTRGRVTDTQYF; cdr3_nt: TGTGCCAGCACACGGGGACGGGTCACAGATACGCAGTATTTT
j_call: TRBJ2-2; clone_size: -; v_call: TRBV28; cdr3_length: 17; d_call: -; cdr3_aa: CASSEYLGIGNTGELFF; cdr3_nt: TGTGCCAGCAGTGAATACTTGGGGATCGGGAACACCGGGGAGCTGTTTTTT
j_call: TRBJ1-1; clone_size: -; v_call: TRBV19; cdr3_length: 13; d_call: -; cdr3_aa: CASSTGGNTEAFF; cdr3_nt: TGTGCCAGTAGTACGGGAGGGAACACTGAAGCTTTCTTT
j_call: TRBJ1-2; clone_size: -; v_call: TRBV11-2; cdr3_length: 13; d_call: TRBD1; cdr3_aa: CASSSDRGYGYTF; cdr3_nt: TGTGCCAGCAGCTCCGACAGGGGGTATGGCTACACCTTC
j_call: TRBJ1-6; clone_size: -; v_call: TRBV7-2; cdr3_length: 16; d_call: -; cdr3_aa: CASSSFQEGYNSPLHF; cdr3_nt: TGTGCCAGCAGCTCGTTCCAGGAGGGCTATAATTCACCCCTCCACTTT
j_call: TRBJ1-2; clone_size: -; v_call: TRBV14; cdr3_length: 13; d_call: -; cdr3_aa: CASRGRGDYGYTF; cdr3_nt: TGTGCCAGCAGGGGTAGGGGCGACTATGGCTACACCTTC
j_call: TRBJ2-3; clone_size: -; v_call: TRBV7-2; cdr3_length: 19; d_call: -; cdr3_aa: CASSLEHEHTGVRTDTQYF; cdr3_nt: TGTGCCAGCAGCTTAGAGCACGAACATACGGGGGTAAGAACAGATACGCAGTATTTT
j_call: TRBJ2-3; clone_size: few; v_call: TRBV19; cdr3_length: 12; d_call: -; cdr3_aa: CASSISTDTQYF; cdr3_nt: TGTGCCAGTAGTATTAGCACAGATACGCAGTATTTT
j_call: TRBJ2-7; clone_size: -; v_call: TRBV19; cdr3_length: 12; d_call: -; cdr3_aa: CASSIWGYEQYF; cdr3_nt: TGTGCCAGTAGTATCTGGGGCTACGAGCAGTACTTC
j_call: TRBJ1-1; clone_size: -; v_call: TRBV19; cdr3_length: 15; d_call: -; cdr3_aa: CASSIGGGPRIESFF; cdr3_nt: TGTGCCAGTAGTATAGGAGGAGGTCCCCGAATTGAGTCCTTCTTT
j_call: TRBJ2-7; clone_size: -; v_call: TRBV5-1; cdr3_length: 15; d_call: -; cdr3_aa: CASSLEGTGSYEQYF; cdr3_nt: TGCGCCAGCAGCTTGGAAGGAACCGGGAGCTACGAGCAGTACTTC
j_call: TRBJ2-7; clone_size: -; v_call: TRBV15; cdr3_length: 14; d_call: TRBD2; cdr3_aa: CATSRSGRSYEQYF; cdr3_nt: TGTGCCACCAGCCGTAGCGGGAGATCCTACGAGCAGTACTTC
j_call: TRBJ1-2; clone_size: -; v_call: TRBV30; cdr3_length: 14; d_call: TRBD1; cdr3_aa: CAFFPGDRGGGYTF; cdr3_nt: TGTGCCTTTTTCCCCGGGGACAGGGGAGGCGGCTACACCTTC
j_call: TRBJ1-3; clone_size: -; v_call: TRBV10-3; cdr3_length: 12; d_call: -; cdr3_aa: CAILGSGNTIYF; cdr3_nt: TGTGCCATCTTGGGCTCTGGAAACACCATATATTTT
j_call: TRBJ1-3; clone_size: -; v_call: TRBV7-9; cdr3_length: 16; d_call: -; cdr3_aa: CASSLVGEASGNTIYF; cdr3_nt: TGTGCCAGCAGCTTAGTCGGGGAGGCATCTGGAAACACCATATATTTT
j_call: TRBJ1-5; clone_size: -; v_call: TRBV4-1; cdr3_length: 13; d_call: -; cdr3_aa: CASSKVDGQPQHF; cdr3_nt: TGCGCCAGCAGCAAGGTGGACGGGCAGCCCCAGCATTTT
j_call: TRBJ1-5; clone_size: -; v_call: TRBV25-1; cdr3_length: 13; d_call: -; cdr3_aa: CASSGQGDQPQHF; cdr3_nt: TGTGCCAGCAGTGGTCAGGGTGACCAGCCCCAGCATTTT
j_call: TRBJ2-1; clone_size: -; v_call: TRBV5-6; cdr3_length: 13; d_call: -; cdr3_aa: CASSLRGYNGQFF; cdr3_nt: TGTGCCAGCAGCTTGCGGGGATACAATGGGCAGTTCTTC
j_call: TRBJ2-7; clone_size: -; v_call: TRBV11-2; cdr3_length: 12; d_call: -; cdr3_aa: CASSQGTVEQYF; cdr3_nt: TGTGCCAGCAGCCAGGGCACCGTCGAGCAGTACTTC
j_call: TRBJ2-1; clone_size: once; v_call: TRBV9; cdr3_length: 18; d_call: TRBD2; cdr3_aa: CASSMAGGRRSSYNEQFF; cdr3_nt: TGTGCCAGCAGTATGGCGGGAGGGCGCAGAAGCTCCTACAATGAGCAGTTCTTC
j_call: TRBJ1-1; clone_size: -; v_call: TRBV29-1; cdr3_length: 14; d_call: TRBD1; cdr3_aa: CSLARPAGGTEAFF; cdr3_nt: TGCAGTTTGGCCCGACCTGCAGGGGGCACTGAAGCTTTCTTT